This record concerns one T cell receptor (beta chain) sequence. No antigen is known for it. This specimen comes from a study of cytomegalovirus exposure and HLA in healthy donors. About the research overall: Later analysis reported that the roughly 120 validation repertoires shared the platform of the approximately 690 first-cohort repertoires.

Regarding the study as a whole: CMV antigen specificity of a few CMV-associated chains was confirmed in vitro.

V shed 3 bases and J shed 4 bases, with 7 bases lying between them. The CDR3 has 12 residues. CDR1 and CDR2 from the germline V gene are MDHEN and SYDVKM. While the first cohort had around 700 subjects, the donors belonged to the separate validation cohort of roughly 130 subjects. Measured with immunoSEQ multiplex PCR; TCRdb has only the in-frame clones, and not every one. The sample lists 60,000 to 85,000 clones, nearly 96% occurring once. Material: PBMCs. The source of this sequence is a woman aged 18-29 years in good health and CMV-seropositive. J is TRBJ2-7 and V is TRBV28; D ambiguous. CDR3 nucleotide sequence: TGTGCCAGCAGTTTTTCAGTATACGAGCAGTACTTC. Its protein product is CASSFSVYEQYF.